This entry concerns a single T cell receptor (beta chain). V lost 5 bases, J lost 6 bases, and 14 bases lay in between. Germline V gene data show CDR1 as LGHDT and CDR2 as YNNKEL (reference sequence). The CDR3 sequence is 14 residues long. Original data processing: Estimated nucleated cell counts came from reference gene primer amplification. Sequencing was performed with immunoSEQ multiplex PCR; in TCRdb, only in-frame clones are kept and a portion is missing. V and J calls and clone size follow that table, whereas D and trimming were derived from the DNA. The sample consists of about 100,000 clones, about 90% of them appearing once. Seattle enrolled patients during active infection and tracked them longitudinally. The data were obtained in a study of blood T cell repertoires in COVID-19. Overall study: Collection of acute and convalescent COVID-19 samples took place in the United States, Italy and Spain. PBMCs, B-cell-depleted T cells, or T cells provided the cDNA or gDNA that made up the material.

The source is a woman between 50 and 59 years old with COVID-19, enrolled during active disease. The source material was peripheral blood. V usage is TRBV3-1 (or the pseudogene TRBV3-2) and J usage is TRBJ2-1; possible D gene TRBD2, 6 bases. Here the CDR3 reads CASSAPGLSNEQFF. DNA for the CDR3: TGTGCCAGCAGCGCTCCGGGACTCTCCAATGAGCAGTTCTTC.